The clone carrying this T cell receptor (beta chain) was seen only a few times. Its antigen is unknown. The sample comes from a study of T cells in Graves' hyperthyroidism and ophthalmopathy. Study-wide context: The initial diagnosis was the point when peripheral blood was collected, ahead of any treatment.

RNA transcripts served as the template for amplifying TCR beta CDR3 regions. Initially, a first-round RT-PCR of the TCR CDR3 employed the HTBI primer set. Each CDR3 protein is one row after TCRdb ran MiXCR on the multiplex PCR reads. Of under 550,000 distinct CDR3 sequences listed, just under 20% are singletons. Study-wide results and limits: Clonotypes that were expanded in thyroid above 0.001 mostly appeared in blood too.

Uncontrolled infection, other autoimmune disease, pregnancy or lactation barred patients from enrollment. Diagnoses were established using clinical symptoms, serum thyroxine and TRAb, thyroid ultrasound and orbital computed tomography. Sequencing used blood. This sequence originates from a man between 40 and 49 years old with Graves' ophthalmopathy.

This CDR3 reads CSALNQGGTGELFF. CDR3 in DNA: TGCAGTGCTCTGAATCAGGGTGGCACCGGGGAGCTGTTTTTT. V is TRBV20-1 and J is TRBJ2-2, with TRBD1 as a possible D gene (5 bases). The CDR3 is 14 residues long. V lost 5 bases, J lost 4 bases, and 14 bases lay in between. CDR1 and CDR2 from the germline V gene are DFQATT and SNEGSKA (reference sequence).